A single sample is the source of the 2 T cell receptor beta chains below, sequenced in a study of blood T cells in healthy people across ages. Then a second PCR, running about 6 to 12 cycles, was carried out with a sample-barcoded 5' primer and a J-beta primer mix. TCRdb itself ran the 5' RACE reads through MiXCR, one entry per CDR3 protein. The sample includes 1.5 million to 2 million distinct CDR3 sequences, about 30% of them seen just once. The sample taken for sequencing was blood. These receptors were collected from a woman younger than 45 in good health.

The chain combines TRBV12-3 or TRBV12-4 with TRBJ1-6, with 11 bases aligning to TRBD1. The CDR3 has 15 residues. V trimming: 6 bases; J trimming: 7 bases; junction bases outside the gene matches: 5. The CDR3 DNA is TGTGCCAGCAGACCGGGACAGGGGGGGAATTCACCCCTCCACTTT. Translating it yields CASRPGQGGNSPLHF.

A note on this clonotype: A read error is possible here, since a much larger clone lies one base away. This chain uses TRBV20-1 with TRBJ2-3, with 8 bases lining up with TRBD2. Germline trimming cut 1 base from V and 3 bases from J; bases unmatched to any gene: 3. Germline CDR1 and CDR2: DFQATT and SNEGSKA (reference sequence). The CDR3 consists of 14 residues. Here the CDR3 reads CSARVGGATDTQYF. The CDR3 bases are TGCAGTGCTAGAGTCGGGGGGGCTACAGATACGCAGTATTTT.